A single sample is the source of the 22 T cell receptor beta chains below, sequenced in a study of cytomegalovirus exposure and HLA in healthy donors (dated by TCRdb to about 2017). Libraries were prepared through the immunoSEQ multiplex PCR assay. For the multiplex PCR, a mixture combining 60 forward primers for TCR Vbeta segments and 13 reverse primers for TCR Jbeta segments was used. The source is immuneACCESS, and TCRdb retained only in-frame sequences with V and J called. Part of the clones is not carried over; for the studies checked, unresolved V genes explain less than half of this, and the remainder is unexplained. The sample table holds 100,000 to 150,000 clones, of which about two thirds were seen once. Clones ranked in the top ten supply 3% to 4% of the sample. The sequenced material came from PBMCs. These receptors were collected from a man aged 25 to 45 in good health and CMV-seronegative.

This clone was observed a handful of times. This chain links TRBV5-1 with TRBJ1-1, with D maybe TRBD1 (5 bases). The CDR3 runs to 13 residues. Germline V lookup: CDR1 SGHRS, CDR2 YFSETQ. V lost 7 bases and J 1 base, leaving 11 bases between the germline ends. In nucleotides, the CDR3 is TGCGCCAGCGGAAAGGACACGAACACTGAAGCTTTCTTT. Amino acid sequence: CASGKDTNTEAFF. The full variable domain, completed using reference TRBV5-1 and TRBJ1-1, is KAGVTQTPRYLIKTRGQQVTLSCSPISGHRSVSWYQQTPGQGLQFLFEYFSETQRNKGNFPGRFSGRQFSNSRSEMNVSTLELGDSALYLCASGKDTNTEAFFGQGTRLTVV.

The rearrangement uses TRBV12-5 and TRBJ1-1; tentative D call: TRBD1 (5 bases). CDR1 and CDR2 from the germline V gene are LGHNT and FRNRAP. Trimming stripped 7 bases from V and 1 base from J, with 16 bases between. The CDR3 consists of 15 residues. CDR3 sequence: CASDPSVGGNTEAFF. CDR3 coding DNA: TGTGCTAGTGACCCCTCCGTCGGGGGGAACACTGAAGCTTTCTTT.

This clone was detected only once. V gene TRBV18 combines with J gene TRBJ1-2; 11 bases fit TRBD1. Germline V gene lookup returns CDR1 KGHSH and CDR2 LQKENI. The CDR3 extends over 14 amino acids. The junction had 3 bases not matched to a gene; V was cut back by 3 bases and J by 6 bases. The CDR3, as DNA: TGTGCCAGCTCACCGCAGGACAGGGGGCATGGCTACACCTTC. Translating gives CASSPQDRGHGYTF.

This chain uses TRBV6-5 with TRBJ1-1; 8 positions match TRBD1. Germline lookup yields CDR1 MNHEY and CDR2 SVGAGI. Unmatched junction bases numbered 13, after V lost 8 bases and J lost 8 bases. The CDR3 is 14 amino acids. Here the CDR3 reads CASSYTGTGLEAFF. Written as DNA, the CDR3 is TGTGCCAGCTCGTATACCGGGACAGGCCTCGAAGCTTTCTTT.

This sequence joins TRBV11-2 and TRBJ1-1; TRBD1 is a possible D gene (6 bases). From germline, CDR1 is SGHAT and CDR2 FQNNGV. V was shortened by 4 bases and J by 4 bases, with 22 bases between the two germline ends. The CDR3 has 17 residues. The CDR3 nucleotides are TGTGCCAGCAGCTCTGGACAGACACTGCAACTTTTCACTGAAGCTTTCTTT. It specifies CASSSGQTLQLFTEAFF.

This chain uses TRBV28 with TRBJ2-3; D call uncertain. The V end was cut by 6 bases, the J end by 2 bases, with 15 bases between. The CDR3 is made up of 15 amino acids. Germline V CDR1 and CDR2: MDHEN, SYDVKM. CDR3 residues: CASRIAAQYTDTQYF. The DNA of the CDR3 is TGTGCCAGCAGGATCGCGGCCCAATACACAGATACGCAGTATTTT.

This chain uses TRBV5-1 with TRBJ2-1; 8 bases agree with TRBD2. The germline V gene encodes CDR1 SGHRS and CDR2 YFSETQ. V dropped 0 bases and J dropped 6; count of bases not matched to a gene: 8. The CDR3 consists of 16 residues. The CDR3 reads CASSLDAGGAVNEQFF. The DNA of the CDR3 is TGCGCCAGCAGCTTGGATGCGGGGGGAGCGGTCAATGAGCAGTTCTTC. The variable domain in full, with the rest retrieved from reference TRBV5-1 and TRBJ2-1, is KAGVTQTPRYLIKTRGQQVTLSCSPISGHRSVSWYQQTPGQGLQFLFEYFSETQRNKGNFPGRFSGRQFSNSRSEMNVSTLELGDSALYLCASSLDAGGAVNEQFFGPGTRLTVL.

The V and J genes are TRBV9 and TRBJ1-1; 10 bases match TRBD1. Germline CDR1 reads SGDLS; CDR2 reads YYNGEE. Trimming cost V 0 bases and J 5 bases; bases outside gene matches: 13. This CDR3 has 18 amino acids. The CDR3 nucleotides read TGTGCCAGCAGCGTAGTGCCCCGGGACAGGGGCCGTGAGACTGAAGCTTTCTTT. Protein sequence: CASSVVPRDRGRETEAFF.

The V call is TRBV2, the J call TRBJ1-5, with a weak D call TRBD1 (5 bases). CDR3 length: 15 residues. Trimming removed 7 bases from V and 4 bases from J, with 17 bases in between. Looked up from germline, CDR1 is SNHLY and CDR2 is FYNNEI. This CDR3 is CASTRETSGNQPQHF. The DNA for the CDR3 is TGTGCCAGCACTCGGGAGACCTCAGGGAATCAGCCCCAGCATTTT.

The chain combines TRBV10-3 with TRBJ2-7, with TRBD1 matching over 7 bases. The V gene end was trimmed by 10 bases and the J gene end by 9 bases; junction bases not matched to a gene: 12. CDR3 length: 12 amino acids. Germline V CDR1 and CDR2: ENHRY, SYGVKD. CDR3 protein: CATGTDTQVQYF. Written as DNA, the CDR3 is TGTGCCACCGGGACAGATACACAGGTGCAGTACTTC.

The rearrangement links TRBV7-9 to TRBJ2-5, with 8 bases identical to TRBD2. The J segment lost 5 bases and the V segment lost 10 bases, leaving 9 bases of the junction unmatched. Germline V gene sequence: CDR1 SEHNR, CDR2 FQNEAQ (reference sequence). The CDR3 covers 13 residues. The CDR3 region has the DNA TGTGCCACGGGGGGGCTGGATTTCGAGACCCAGTACTTC. Translated: CATGGLDFETQYF.

Details on this clone: The germline gene is not matched at one end of the junction; a read error may be the cause. The chain carries TRBV5-8 and TRBJ1-1; D remains unclear. The CDR3 covers 9 residues. Germline CDR1 reads SGHTS; CDR2 reads YDEGEE. This CDR3 is CASSLERAF. CDR3 coding DNA: TGTGCCAGCAGCTTGGAGCGCGCCTTT.

With regard to this clone: This same CDR3 is encoded by further DNA sequences in the sample. The chain couples TRBV6-5 to TRBJ2-5, with 13 bases aligning to TRBD2. J lost 2 bases, V lost 4 bases, and 1 base had no gene match. The CDR3 is made up of 15 amino acids. Germline V lookup: CDR1 MNHEY, CDR2 SVGAGI. The chain's CDR3 is CASSLLAGGQETQYF. The DNA of the CDR3 is TGTGCCAGCAGTTTACTAGCGGGGGGGCAAGAGACCCAGTACTTC.

This clone was observed a few times. V usage is TRBV5-6 and J usage is TRBJ1-5; 8 bases agree with TRBD1. The CDR3 extends over 15 amino acids. J lost 5 bases, V lost 4 bases, and 8 bases had no gene match. Germline loops: CDR1 SGHDT, CDR2 YYEEEE. The CDR3 DNA follows: TGTGCCAGCAGCACAAGGGACAGGATCGATCAGCCCCAGCATTTT. Translating gives CASSTRDRIDQPQHF.

This clone has a handful of counts. This sequence joins TRBV11-2 and TRBJ2-1; possible D gene TRBD1, 6 bases. Germline-derived CDR1 and CDR2 are SGHAT and FQNNGV. V was trimmed by 6 bases and J by 4 bases, leaving 13 bases between them. This CDR3 is 14 amino acids long. CDR3 DNA sequence: TGTGCCAGCAGTAAAAAGGGGGTTTACAATGAGCAGTTCTTC. This codes for CASSKKGVYNEQFF.

The chain joins TRBV18 to TRBJ1-1, with D perhaps TRBD1 (6 bases). The germline V and J ends were trimmed by 10 bases and 3 bases, with 15 bases remaining between them. From germline, CDR1 is KGHSH and CDR2 LQKENI. This CDR3 is 13 amino acids long. CDR3 in DNA: TGTGCCACTCGGGTAGGGGGGGACACTGAAGCTTTCTTT. Translation: CATRVGGDTEAFF.

The CDR3 coding sequence is TGTGCCAGCTCACCACGGGCAACGGACTCCTACGAGCAGTACTTC. Translated, it gives CASSPRATDSYEQYF. The chain uses TRBV18 and TRBJ2-7; D call uncertain. Germline lookup yields CDR1 KGHSH and CDR2 LQKENI. V shed 1 base and J shed 0 bases, with 10 bases lying between them. The CDR3 loop spans 15 amino acids.

This chain uses TRBV7-3 with TRBJ2-5; 8 bases map to TRBD2. This CDR3 spans 15 amino acids. Germline loops: CDR1 SGHTA, CDR2 FQGTGA. V lost 2 bases to trimming and J lost 5 bases; unmatched junction nucleotides: 7. CDR3 protein: CASSLGAGAGETQYF. The CDR3 coding sequence is TGTGCCAGCAGCTTAGGAGCGGGGGCTGGGGAGACCCAGTACTTC.

This chain joins TRBV5-1 and TRBJ2-7, with TRBD1 identical over 9 bases. Germline V gene sequence: CDR1 SGHRS, CDR2 YFSETQ. Trimming cost V 0 bases and J 2 bases; bases outside gene matches: 3. The CDR3 has 15 amino acids. The chain's CDR3 is CASSLEDRGPYEQYF. CDR3 nucleotide sequence: TGCGCCAGCAGCTTGGAGGACAGGGGCCCCTACGAGCAGTACTTC.

CDR3 sequence reads: CASSLWPLGQGNYSNQPQHF. The CDR3 nucleotides are TGTGCCAGCAGTTTATGGCCCCTCGGACAGGGCAATTATAGCAATCAGCCCCAGCATTTT. The rearrangement uses TRBV27 and TRBJ1-5; 8 bases are a match to TRBD1. CDR3 length: 20 amino acids. Losses at the gene ends were 1 base for V and 0 bases for J; bases not matched to a gene: 14. Germline V lookup: CDR1 MNHEY, CDR2 SMNVEV (reference sequence).

J is TRBJ1-1 and V is TRBV7-9, with 7 bases matching TRBD1. Germline V CDR1 and CDR2: SEHNR, FQNEAQ (reference sequence). Trimming removed 5 bases from V and 0 bases from J; junction bases left unmatched: 6. The CDR3 covers 15 residues. In DNA form, the CDR3 reads TGTGCCAGCAGCCCAAAGGGACAGCTGAACACTGAAGCTTTCTTT. Translating gives CASSPKGQLNTEAFF.

V and J are TRBV5-1 and TRBJ2-1; TRBD1 aligns across 10 bases. The V and J ends lost 4 bases and 6 bases, in that order; junction bases with no gene match: 7. Germline V gives CDR1 SGHRS, CDR2 YFSETQ. This CDR3 contains 15 residues. In DNA form, the CDR3 reads TGCGCCAGCAGCCCAGGGACAGGGGATACCAATGAGCAGTTCTTC. Translating gives CASSPGTGDTNEQFF.